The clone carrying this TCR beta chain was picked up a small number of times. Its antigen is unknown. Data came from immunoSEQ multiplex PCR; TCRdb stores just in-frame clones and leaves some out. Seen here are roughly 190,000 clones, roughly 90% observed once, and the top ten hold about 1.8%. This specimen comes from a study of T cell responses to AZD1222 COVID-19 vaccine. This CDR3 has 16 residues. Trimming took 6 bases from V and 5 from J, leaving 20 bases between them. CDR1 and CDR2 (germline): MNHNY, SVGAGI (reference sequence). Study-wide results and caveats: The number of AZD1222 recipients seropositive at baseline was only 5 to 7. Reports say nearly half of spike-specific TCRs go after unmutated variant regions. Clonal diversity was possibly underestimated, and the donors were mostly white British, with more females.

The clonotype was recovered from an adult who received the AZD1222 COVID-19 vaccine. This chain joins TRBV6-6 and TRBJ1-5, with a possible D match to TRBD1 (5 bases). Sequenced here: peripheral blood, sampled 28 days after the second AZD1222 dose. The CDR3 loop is CASRYKSARAYQPQHF. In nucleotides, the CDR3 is TGTGCCAGCAGGTATAAATCGGCCAGGGCATATCAGCCCCAGCATTTT.